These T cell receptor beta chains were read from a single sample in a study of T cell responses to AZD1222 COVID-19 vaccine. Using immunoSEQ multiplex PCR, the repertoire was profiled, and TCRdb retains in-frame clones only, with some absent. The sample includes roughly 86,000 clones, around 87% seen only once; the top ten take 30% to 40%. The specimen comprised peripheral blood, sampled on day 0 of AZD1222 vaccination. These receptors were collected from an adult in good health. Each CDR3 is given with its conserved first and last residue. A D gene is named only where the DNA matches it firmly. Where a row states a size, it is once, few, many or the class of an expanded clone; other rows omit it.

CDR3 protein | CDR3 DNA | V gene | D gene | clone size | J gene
CASSLRASEREGETQYF | TGCGCCAGCAGCTTGAGGGCGTCGGAGCGGGAGGGGGAGACCCAGTACTTC | TRBV5-1 | TRBD2 | NA | TRBJ2-5
CASSGGLAENEQFF | TGTGCCAGTAGTGGGGGACTAGCCGAGAATGAGCAGTTCTTC | TRBV19 | TRBD2 | NA | TRBJ2-1
CASSLGGQHRETQYF | TGTGCCAGCAGTTTAGGGGGGCAACATAGGGAGACCCAGTACTTC | TRBV28 | NA | NA | TRBJ2-5
CASSYYRGNGKLFF | TGTGCCAGCAGTTATTACAGGGGGAACGGAAAACTGTTTTTT | TRBV6-6 | TRBD1 | NA | TRBJ1-4
CASSLQGAGNTIYF | TGTGCCAGCAGCTTACAGGGCGCGGGAAACACCATATATTTT | TRBV7-2 | NA | once | TRBJ1-3
CASSIPGTGKGDGYTF | TGTGCCAGTAGTATACCCGGGACAGGGAAGGGTGATGGCTACACCTTC | TRBV19 | TRBD1 | NA | TRBJ1-2
CASSELPEETQYF | TGCGCCAGCAGTGAGTTGCCAGAAGAGACCCAGTACTTC | TRBV10-1 | NA | NA | TRBJ2-5
CASSYGGGRPYEQYF | TGTGCCAGCTCTTATGGCGGGGGGAGGCCCTACGAGCAGTACTTC | TRBV28 | TRBD2 | NA | TRBJ2-7
CASSRSGANYGYTF | TGTGCCAGCAGCAGGTCGGGAGCCAACTATGGCTACACCTTC | TRBV6-5 | NA | NA | TRBJ1-2
CSVEGSTYEQYF | TGCAGCGTTGAAGGGTCCACCTACGAGCAGTACTTC | TRBV29-1 | NA | NA | TRBJ2-7
CASSQLIPGLAGERDNEQFF | TGCGCCAGCAGCCAACTCATTCCGGGACTAGCGGGAGAGAGAGACAATGAGCAGTTCTTC | TRBV4-3 | TRBD2 | NA | TRBJ2-1
CASSLKLQGTGNTIYF | TGTGCCAGCAGCTTGAAACTACAGGGAACTGGAAACACCATATATTTT | TRBV5-5 | NA | NA | TRBJ1-3
CASSSPGQGVTQPQHF | TGTGCCAGCAGCTCACCGGGACAGGGGGTCACTCAGCCCCAGCATTTT | TRBV28 | TRBD1 | NA | TRBJ1-5
CASSFSSGTDYGYTF | TGTGCCAGTAGTTTCTCTTCCGGGACAGACTATGGCTACACCTTC | TRBV19 | TRBD1 | NA | TRBJ1-2
CASSEGQGAYEQYF | TGTGCCAGCAGTGAAGGCCAGGGGGCCTACGAGCAGTACTTC | TRBV25-1 | TRBD1 | NA | TRBJ2-7
CASSPRGGRRQPQHF | TGTGCCAGCAGCCCCAGGGGAGGAAGGAGACAGCCCCAGCATTTT | TRBV2 | NA | NA | TRBJ1-5
CASSLTTGGNTGELFF | TGTGCCAGCAGCTTAACCACAGGGGGTAACACCGGGGAGCTGTTTTTT | TRBV7-2 | TRBD1 | NA | TRBJ2-2
CASSLVPTGGRNGYTF | TGCGCCAGCAGCTTGGTGCCTACCGGGGGCCGTAATGGCTACACCTTC | TRBV5-1 | NA | NA | TRBJ1-2
CASSSAGGRNEQYF | TGTGCCAGCAGTTCCGCCGGCGGGAGAAATGAGCAGTACTTC | TRBV28 | TRBD2 | once | TRBJ2-7
CASSLSDSSYEQYF | TGTGCCAGCAGTTTATCCGACTCATCCTACGAGCAGTACTTC | TRBV27 | NA | NA | TRBJ2-7
CASSETAGVYEQFF | TGTGCCAGCAGTGAGACAGCGGGAGTGTATGAGCAGTTCTTC | TRBV2 | TRBD2 | NA | TRBJ2-1
CASSLSGRQGAYEQYF | TGTGCCAGCAGTTTGTCTGGGCGACAGGGGGCCTACGAGCAGTACTTC | TRBV27 | TRBD1 | NA | TRBJ2-7
CASSFLAGGSEAEQFF | TGTGCCAGCTCATTTCTAGCGGGAGGGTCGGAGGCTGAGCAGTTCTTC | TRBV18 | TRBD2 | NA | TRBJ2-1
CASSQQVVGGNTIYF | TGTGCCAGCAGTCAACAGGTGGTTGGCGGAAACACCATATATTTT | TRBV28 | NA | NA | TRBJ1-3
CASSLDGQANYGYTF | TGTGCCAGCAGCTTGGACGGCCAGGCGAACTATGGCTACACCTTC | TRBV5-4 | NA | NA | TRBJ1-2
CAISESPQETQYF | TGTGCCATCAGTGAGTCGCCCCAGGAAACCCAGTACTTC | TRBV10-3 | NA | NA | TRBJ2-7
CASSLGTGDNYGYTF | TGTGCCAGCAGCTTAGGGACAGGGGACAACTATGGCTACACCTTC | TRBV7-6 | TRBD1 | NA | TRBJ1-2
CASSAEGKLDEQYF | TGTGCCAGCAGCGCCGAGGGAAAGTTGGACGAGCAGTACTTC | TRBV11-3 | NA | NA | TRBJ2-7
CASSYRGLKNEQFF | TGTGCCAGCAGTTACAGGGGGCTAAAGAATGAGCAGTTCTTC | TRBV6-8 | TRBD1 | NA | TRBJ2-1
CAISEGQGAKGYTF | TGTGCCATCAGTGAGGGGCAGGGGGCGAAGGGCTACACCTTC | TRBV10-3 | TRBD1 | NA | TRBJ1-2
CASSAPLALGGGEQYF | TGTGCCAGCAGTGCCCCCCTAGCCCTGGGTGGGGGCGAGCAGTACTTC | TRBV27 | NA | NA | TRBJ2-7
CASSFGQARETQYF | TGCGCCAGCAGCTTCGGGCAGGCAAGGGAGACCCAGTACTTC | TRBV5-1 | NA | NA | TRBJ2-5
CASSSLGISGSYNEQFF | TGTGCCAGCAGTTCGCTTGGTATTAGCGGTTCCTACAATGAGCAGTTCTTC | TRBV27 | NA | NA | TRBJ2-1
CASSLGLAGAGNTIYF | TGTGCCAGCAGCTTAGGATTAGCAGGGGCTGGAAACACCATATATTTT | TRBV11-2 | NA | NA | TRBJ1-3
CATRENGYTF | TGTGCCACCCGCGAGAATGGCTACACCTTC | TRBV6-5 | NA | NA | TRBJ1-2
CASSQNGHYNSPLHF | TGTGCCAGCAGCCAAAACGGGCACTATAATTCACCCCTCCACTTT | TRBV3-1/TRBV3-2 | NA | NA | TRBJ1-6
CASSPRDGTQYF | TGCGCCAGCAGCCCCCGGGACGGGACCCAGTACTTC | TRBV5-1 | NA | NA | TRBJ2-5
CASSRDRGLNTEAFF | TGTGCCAGCTCACGGGACAGGGGCCTCAACACTGAAGCTTTCTTT | TRBV18 | TRBD1 | NA | TRBJ1-1
CASSVGGAYGYTF | TGTGCCAGCAGTGTCGGGGGGGCTTATGGCTACACCTTC | TRBV2 | NA | once | TRBJ1-2
CASSQRTSGRAKLVGELFF | TGTGCCAGCAGCCAAAGGACTAGCGGGAGGGCCAAGCTCGTCGGGGAGCTGTTTTTT | TRBV11-2 | TRBD2 | once | TRBJ2-2
CASSEALALNQPQHF | TGTGCCAGCAGTGAAGCGCTGGCCCTTAATCAGCCCCAGCATTTT | TRBV6-1 | NA | NA | TRBJ1-5
CASSYGTSGTDTQYF | TGCGCCAGCAGCTACGGGACTAGCGGCACAGATACGCAGTATTTT | TRBV4-1 | TRBD2 | NA | TRBJ2-3
CASSLLRRNEQFF | TGTGCCAGCAGCTTATTACGAAGGAATGAGCAGTTCTTC | TRBV7-2 | NA | NA | TRBJ2-1
CASSLDPGLVVNEQFF | TGTGCCAGCAGCTTAGACCCGGGACTAGTGGTAAATGAGCAGTTCTTC | TRBV11-2 | TRBD2 | NA | TRBJ2-1
CASSLSATGELFF | TGTGCCAGCAGCTTATCGGCGACCGGGGAGCTGTTTTTT | TRBV7-9 | NA | NA | TRBJ2-2
CASSLILGSDEQYF | TGCGCCAGCAGCCTGATACTCGGGAGCGACGAGCAGTACTTC | TRBV5-1 | NA | NA | TRBJ2-7
CASSEPVGQAHSYEQYF | TGTGCCAGCAGTGAACCCGTGGGGCAGGCCCACTCCTACGAGCAGTACTTC | TRBV6-1 | NA | NA | TRBJ2-7
CASSLVGGRDEKLFF | TGTGCCAGCAGCTTAGTGGGGGGAAGGGATGAAAAACTGTTTTTT | TRBV7-6 | NA | NA | TRBJ1-4
CASSQGSHEQFF | TGTGCCAGCAGCCAGGGGAGTCATGAGCAGTTCTTC | TRBV7-2 | NA | NA | TRBJ2-1
CASSDPGEGYTF | TGTGCCAGCAGTGACCCAGGGGAGGGCTACACCTTC | TRBV6-1 | NA | NA | TRBJ1-2
CASSAGQGPDTQYF | TGTGCCAGCAGCGCAGGACAGGGTCCAGATACGCAGTATTTT | TRBV9 | TRBD1 | NA | TRBJ2-3
CATQLPDRGNGYTF | TGTGCCACTCAATTACCGGACAGGGGCAATGGCTACACCTTC | TRBV6-5 | TRBD1 | once | TRBJ1-2
CATGRGTDTQYF | TGTGCGACGGGGAGGGGCACAGATACGCAGTATTTT | TRBV27 | TRBD2 | NA | TRBJ2-3
CASSTRISGSRYEQYF | TGTGCCAGCAGCACGAGGATTAGCGGGAGTAGGTACGAGCAGTACTTC | TRBV28 | TRBD2 | NA | TRBJ2-7
CASSLDRGGYTF | TGCGCCAGCAGCTTGGACAGGGGCGGCTACACCTTC | TRBV5-1 | TRBD1 | NA | TRBJ1-2
CATSDGLEYEQYF | TGTGCCACCAGTGATGGTCTCGAGTACGAGCAGTACTTC | TRBV24-1 | NA | NA | TRBJ2-7
CASSRTSGGGNEQFF | TGTGCCAGCAGCCGCACTAGCGGGGGGGGCAATGAGCAGTTCTTC | TRBV6-2/TRBV6-3 | TRBD2 | few | TRBJ2-1